This paragraph reports one T cell receptor beta chain. The data were obtained in a study of blood T cell repertoires in COVID-19. Profiling relied on immunoSEQ multiplex PCR, and the TCRdb table lists in-frame clones only, not all of them. There are approximately 490,000 clones in the sample; approximately 90% occur only once, and 0.7% lies in the top ten. Losses at the gene ends were 2 bases for V and 5 bases for J; bases not matched to a gene: 3. The CDR3 runs to 14 residues. Germline V gives CDR1 SGHRS, CDR2 YFSETQ. V and J are TRBV5-1 and TRBJ1-1; the match to TRBD1 covers 10 bases. The clonotype originates from a woman between 18 and 30 years old who had recovered from COVID-19. Sample: PBMCs or T cells enriched from blood (not recorded which). DNA for the CDR3: TGCGCCAGCAGCTTCCTGGGACAGGGGACTGAAGCTTTCTTT. Amino acids: CASSFLGQGTEAFF. Together with reference TRBV5-1 and TRBJ1-1, the CDR3 gives the full variable domain: KAGVTQTPRYLIKTRGQQVTLSCSPISGHRSVSWYQQTPGQGLQFLFEYFSETQRNKGNFPGRFSGRQFSNSRSEMNVSTLELGDSALYLCASSFLGQGTEAFFGQGTRLTVV.